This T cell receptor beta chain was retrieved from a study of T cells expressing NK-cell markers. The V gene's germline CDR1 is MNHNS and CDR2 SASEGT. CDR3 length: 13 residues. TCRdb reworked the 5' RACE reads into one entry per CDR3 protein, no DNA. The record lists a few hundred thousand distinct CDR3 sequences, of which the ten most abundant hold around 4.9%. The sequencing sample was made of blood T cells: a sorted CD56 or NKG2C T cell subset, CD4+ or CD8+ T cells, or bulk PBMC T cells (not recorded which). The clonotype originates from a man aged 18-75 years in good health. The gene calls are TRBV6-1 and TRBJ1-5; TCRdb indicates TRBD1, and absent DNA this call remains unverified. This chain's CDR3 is CASTRDRGRPQHF.